This T cell receptor beta chain was obtained from a study of OX40 agonist ivuxolimab in advanced cancers. Study at large: Hepatocellular carcinoma, melanoma, renal cell or head and neck cancer occurred in dose-escalation patients.

Clones were read by immunoSEQ multiplex PCR, and TCRdb kept only the in-frame ones, dropping some. Of 20,000 to 25,000 clones listed, just over 85% were seen once; the top ten hold around 16%. V was pared by 5 bases and J by 5 bases, with 19 bases between. This CDR3 region has 15 residues. Germline CDR1 and CDR2: SGHKS and YYEKEE (reference sequence). The sequence came from an adult with an advanced solid tumor such as melanoma, head and neck, liver or kidney cancer. Sequenced material: CD4+ or CD8+ T cells sorted from blood, taken in a trial of the OX40 agonist ivuxolimab. The rearrangement joins TRBV5-5 to TRBJ2-5, with no clear D. The DNA for the CDR3 is TGTGCCAGCAGTTTAGCTGGGTTAGGGTCGGAGACCCAGTACTTC. Translated, it gives CASSLAGLGSETQYF.